This TCR beta chain came from a study of radiotherapy plus CTLA-4 blockade in lung cancer. Looking at the study overall: Of the patients, about 18% showed objective responses and 31% attained disease control.

Treatment of patients with chemo-refractory metastatic non-small-cell lung cancer consisted of focal radiation plus CTLA-4 blockade with ipilimumab. There are 15 residues in the CDR3. V was pared by 2 bases and J by 4 bases, with 12 bases between. Germline values: CDR1 MNHNS, CDR2 SASEGT. The method was immunoSEQ multiplex PCR; TCRdb's version includes in-frame clones alone and lacks a portion of them. The sample lists about 85,000 clones, around 88% occurring once. J is TRBJ1-5 and V is TRBV6-1; TRBD1 is a possible D gene (6 bases). The sequence was obtained from a human donor with non-small cell lung cancer who had a partial response to radiotherapy plus ipilimumab. Material: peripheral blood, obtained from a patient treated with radiotherapy plus ipilimumab. CDR3 sequence (DNA): TGTGCCAGCAGTGAAAACAGGGCAGGAAATCAGCCCCAGCATTTT. Its translation is CASSENRAGNQPQHF.